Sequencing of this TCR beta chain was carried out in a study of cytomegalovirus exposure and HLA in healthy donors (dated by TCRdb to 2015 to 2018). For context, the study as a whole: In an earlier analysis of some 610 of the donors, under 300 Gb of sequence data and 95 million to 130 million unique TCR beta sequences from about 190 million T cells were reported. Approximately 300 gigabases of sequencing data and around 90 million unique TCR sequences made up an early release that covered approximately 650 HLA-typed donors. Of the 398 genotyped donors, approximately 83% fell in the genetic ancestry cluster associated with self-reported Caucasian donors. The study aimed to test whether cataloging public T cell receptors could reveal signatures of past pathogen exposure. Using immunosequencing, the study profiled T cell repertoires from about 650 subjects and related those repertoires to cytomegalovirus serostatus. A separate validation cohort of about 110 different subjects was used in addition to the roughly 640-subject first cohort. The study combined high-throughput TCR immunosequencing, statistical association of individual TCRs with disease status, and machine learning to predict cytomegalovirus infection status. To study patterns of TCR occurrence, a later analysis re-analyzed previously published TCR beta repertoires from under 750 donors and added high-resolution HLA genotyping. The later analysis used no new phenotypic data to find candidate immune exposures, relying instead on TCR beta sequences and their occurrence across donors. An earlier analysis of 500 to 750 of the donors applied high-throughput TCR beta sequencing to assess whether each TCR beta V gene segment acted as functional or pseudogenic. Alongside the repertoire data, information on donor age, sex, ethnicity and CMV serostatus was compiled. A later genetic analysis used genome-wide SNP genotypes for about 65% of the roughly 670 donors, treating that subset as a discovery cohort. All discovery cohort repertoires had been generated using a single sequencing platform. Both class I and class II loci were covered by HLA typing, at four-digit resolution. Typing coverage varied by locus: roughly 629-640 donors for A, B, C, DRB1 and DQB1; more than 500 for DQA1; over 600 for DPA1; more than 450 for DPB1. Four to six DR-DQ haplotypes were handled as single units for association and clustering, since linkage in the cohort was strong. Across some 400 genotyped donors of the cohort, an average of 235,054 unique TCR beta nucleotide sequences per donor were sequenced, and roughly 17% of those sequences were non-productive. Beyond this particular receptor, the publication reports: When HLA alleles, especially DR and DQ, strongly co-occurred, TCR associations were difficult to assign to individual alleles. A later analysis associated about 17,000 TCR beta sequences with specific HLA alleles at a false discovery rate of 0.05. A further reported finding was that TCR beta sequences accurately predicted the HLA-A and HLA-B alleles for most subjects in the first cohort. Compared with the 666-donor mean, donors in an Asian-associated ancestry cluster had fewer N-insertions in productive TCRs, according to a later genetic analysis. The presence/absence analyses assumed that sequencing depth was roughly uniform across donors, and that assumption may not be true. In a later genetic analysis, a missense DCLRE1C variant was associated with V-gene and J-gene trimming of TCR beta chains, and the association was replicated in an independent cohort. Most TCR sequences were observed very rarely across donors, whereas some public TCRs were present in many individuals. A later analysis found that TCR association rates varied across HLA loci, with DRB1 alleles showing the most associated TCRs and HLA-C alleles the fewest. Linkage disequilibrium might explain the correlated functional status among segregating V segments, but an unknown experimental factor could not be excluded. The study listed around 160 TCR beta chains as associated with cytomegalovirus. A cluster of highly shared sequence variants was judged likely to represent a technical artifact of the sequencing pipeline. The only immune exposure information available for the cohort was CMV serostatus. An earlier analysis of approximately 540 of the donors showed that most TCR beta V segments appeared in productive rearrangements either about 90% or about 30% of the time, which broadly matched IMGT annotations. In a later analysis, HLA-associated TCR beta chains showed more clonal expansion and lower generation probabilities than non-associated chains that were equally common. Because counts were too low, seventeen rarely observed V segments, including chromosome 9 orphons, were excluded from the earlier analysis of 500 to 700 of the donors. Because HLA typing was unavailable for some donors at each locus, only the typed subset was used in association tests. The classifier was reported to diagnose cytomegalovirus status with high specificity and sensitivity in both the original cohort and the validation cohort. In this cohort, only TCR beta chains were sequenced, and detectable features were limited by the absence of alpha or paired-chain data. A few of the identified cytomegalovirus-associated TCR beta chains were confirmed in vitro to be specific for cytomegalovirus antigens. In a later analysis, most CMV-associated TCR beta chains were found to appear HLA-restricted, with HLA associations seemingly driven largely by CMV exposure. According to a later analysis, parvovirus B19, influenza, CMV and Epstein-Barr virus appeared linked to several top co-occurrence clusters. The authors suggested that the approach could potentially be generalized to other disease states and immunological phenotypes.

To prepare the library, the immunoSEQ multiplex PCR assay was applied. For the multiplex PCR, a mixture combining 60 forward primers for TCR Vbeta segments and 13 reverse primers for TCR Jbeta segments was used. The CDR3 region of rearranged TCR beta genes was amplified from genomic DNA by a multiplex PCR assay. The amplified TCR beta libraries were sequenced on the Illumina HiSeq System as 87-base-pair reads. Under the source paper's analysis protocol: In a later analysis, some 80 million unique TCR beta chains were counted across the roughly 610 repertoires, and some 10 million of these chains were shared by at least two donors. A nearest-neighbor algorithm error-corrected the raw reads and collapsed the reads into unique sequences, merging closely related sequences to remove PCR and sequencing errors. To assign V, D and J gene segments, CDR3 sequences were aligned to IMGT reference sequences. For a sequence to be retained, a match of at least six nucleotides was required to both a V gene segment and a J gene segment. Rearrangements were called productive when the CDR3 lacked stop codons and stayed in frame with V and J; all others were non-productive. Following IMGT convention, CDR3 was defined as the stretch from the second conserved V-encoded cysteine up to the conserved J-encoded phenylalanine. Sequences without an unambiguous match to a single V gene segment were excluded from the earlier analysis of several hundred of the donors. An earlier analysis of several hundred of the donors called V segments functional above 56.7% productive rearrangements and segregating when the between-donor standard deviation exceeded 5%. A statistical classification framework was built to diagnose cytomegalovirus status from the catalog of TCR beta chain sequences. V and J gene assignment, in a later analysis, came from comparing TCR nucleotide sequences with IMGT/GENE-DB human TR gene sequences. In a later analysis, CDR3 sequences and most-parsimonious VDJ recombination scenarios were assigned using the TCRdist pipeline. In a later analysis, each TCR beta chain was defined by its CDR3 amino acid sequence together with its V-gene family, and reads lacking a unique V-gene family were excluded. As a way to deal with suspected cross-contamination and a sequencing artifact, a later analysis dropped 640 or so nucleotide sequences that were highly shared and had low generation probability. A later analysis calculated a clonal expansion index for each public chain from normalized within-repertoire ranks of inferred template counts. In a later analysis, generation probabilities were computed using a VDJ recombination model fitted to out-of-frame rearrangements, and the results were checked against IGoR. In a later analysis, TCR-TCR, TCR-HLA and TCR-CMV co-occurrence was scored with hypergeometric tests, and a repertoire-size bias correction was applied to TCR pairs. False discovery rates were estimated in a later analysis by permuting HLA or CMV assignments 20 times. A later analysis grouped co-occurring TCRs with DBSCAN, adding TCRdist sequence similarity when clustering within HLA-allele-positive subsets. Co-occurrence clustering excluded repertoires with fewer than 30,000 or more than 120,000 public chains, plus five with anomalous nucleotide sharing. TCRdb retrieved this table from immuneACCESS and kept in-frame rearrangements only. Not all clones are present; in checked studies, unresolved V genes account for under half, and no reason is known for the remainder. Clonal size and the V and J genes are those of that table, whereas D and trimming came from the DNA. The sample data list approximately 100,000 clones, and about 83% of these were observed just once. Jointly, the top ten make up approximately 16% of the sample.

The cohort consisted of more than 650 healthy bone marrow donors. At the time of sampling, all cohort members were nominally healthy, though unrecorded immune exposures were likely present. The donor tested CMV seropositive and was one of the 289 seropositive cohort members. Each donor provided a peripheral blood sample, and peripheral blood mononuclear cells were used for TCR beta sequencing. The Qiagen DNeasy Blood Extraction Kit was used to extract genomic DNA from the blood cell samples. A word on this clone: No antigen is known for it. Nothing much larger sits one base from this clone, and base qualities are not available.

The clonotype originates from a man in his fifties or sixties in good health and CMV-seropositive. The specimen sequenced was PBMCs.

The CDR3 region reads CASSPSGRTANYGYTF. DNA sequence: TGTGCCAGCAGCCCCTCAGGCAGGACAGCCAACTATGGCTACACCTTC. The rearrangement combines TRBV7-2 with TRBJ1-2; perhaps TRBD1 is the D gene, with 6 bases matching. From a lookup of the germline V gene, CDR1 and CDR2 are SGHTA and FQGNSA. CDR3 length: 16 amino acids, cysteine to phenylalanine. The only DNA kept is the CDR3, 48 bases in frame from the first base. The trim is 5 bases for V and 2 bases for J, with a gap of 18 bases between the germline ends.